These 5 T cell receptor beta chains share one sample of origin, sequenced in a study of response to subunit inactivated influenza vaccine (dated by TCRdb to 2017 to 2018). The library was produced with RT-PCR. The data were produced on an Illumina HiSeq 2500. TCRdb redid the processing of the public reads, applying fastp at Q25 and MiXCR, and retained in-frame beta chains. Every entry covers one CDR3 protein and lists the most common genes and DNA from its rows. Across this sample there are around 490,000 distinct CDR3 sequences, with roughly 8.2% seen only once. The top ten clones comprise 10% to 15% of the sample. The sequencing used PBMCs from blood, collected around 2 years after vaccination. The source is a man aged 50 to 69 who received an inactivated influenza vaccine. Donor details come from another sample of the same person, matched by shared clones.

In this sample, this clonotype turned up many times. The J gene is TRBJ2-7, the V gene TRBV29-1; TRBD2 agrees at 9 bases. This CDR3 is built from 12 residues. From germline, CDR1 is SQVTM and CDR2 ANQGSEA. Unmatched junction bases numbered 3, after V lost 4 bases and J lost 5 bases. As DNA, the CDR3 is TGCAGCGTTGCTGCGGGAGGGAACGAGCAGTACTTC. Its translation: CSVAAGGNEQYF.

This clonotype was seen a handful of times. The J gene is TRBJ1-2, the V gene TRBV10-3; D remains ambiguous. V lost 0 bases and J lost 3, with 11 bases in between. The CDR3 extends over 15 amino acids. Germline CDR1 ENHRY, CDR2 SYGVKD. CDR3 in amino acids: CAISESLERDYGYTF. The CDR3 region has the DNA TGTGCCATCAGTGAGTCTCTGGAAAGGGACTATGGCTACACCTTC.

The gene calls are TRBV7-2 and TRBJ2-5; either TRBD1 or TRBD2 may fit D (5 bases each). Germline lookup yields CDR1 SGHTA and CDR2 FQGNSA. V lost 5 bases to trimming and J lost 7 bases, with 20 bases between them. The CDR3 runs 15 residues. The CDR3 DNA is TGTGCCAGCAGCCCCCGGGAACGGCTTAGGGGGACCCAGTACTTC. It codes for CASSPRERLRGTQYF. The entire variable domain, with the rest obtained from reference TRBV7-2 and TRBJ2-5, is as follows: GAGVSQSPSNKVTEKGKDVELRCDPISGHTALYWYRQSLGQGLEFLIYFQGNSAPDKSGLPSDRFSAERTGGSVSTLTIQRTQQEDSAVYLCASSPRERLRGTQYFGPGTRLLVL.

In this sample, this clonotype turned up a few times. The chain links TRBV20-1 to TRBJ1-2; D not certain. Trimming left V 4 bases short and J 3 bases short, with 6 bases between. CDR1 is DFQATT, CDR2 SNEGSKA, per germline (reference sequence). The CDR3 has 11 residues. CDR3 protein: CSATPDYGYTF. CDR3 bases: TGCAGTGCTACCCCGGACTATGGCTACACCTTC.

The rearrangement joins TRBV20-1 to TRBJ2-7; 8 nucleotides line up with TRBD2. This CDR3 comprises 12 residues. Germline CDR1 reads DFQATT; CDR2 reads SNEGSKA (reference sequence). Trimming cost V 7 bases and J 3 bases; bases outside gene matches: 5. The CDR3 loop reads CSVRSGSYEQYF. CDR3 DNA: TGCAGTGTACGCAGCGGGAGCTACGAGCAGTACTTC.